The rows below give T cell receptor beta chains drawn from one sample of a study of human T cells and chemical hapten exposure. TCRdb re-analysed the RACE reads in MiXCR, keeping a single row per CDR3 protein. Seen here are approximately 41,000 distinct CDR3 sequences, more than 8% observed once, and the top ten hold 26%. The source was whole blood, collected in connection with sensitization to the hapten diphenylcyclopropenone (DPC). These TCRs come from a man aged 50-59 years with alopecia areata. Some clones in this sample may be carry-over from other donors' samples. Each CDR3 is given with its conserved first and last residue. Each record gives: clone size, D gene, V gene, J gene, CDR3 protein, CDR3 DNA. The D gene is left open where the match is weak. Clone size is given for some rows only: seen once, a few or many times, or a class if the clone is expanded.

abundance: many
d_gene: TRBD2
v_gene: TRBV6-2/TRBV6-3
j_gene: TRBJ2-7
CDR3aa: CASTDRLAGGVIGEQYF
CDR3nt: TGTGCCAGCACCGACCGACTAGCGGGAGGGGTCATAGGCGAGCAGTACTTC

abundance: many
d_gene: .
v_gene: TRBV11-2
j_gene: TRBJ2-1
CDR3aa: CASSFLALFSYNEQFF
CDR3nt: TGTGCCAGCAGCTTCCTAGCCCTCTTCTCCTACAATGAGCAGTTCTTC

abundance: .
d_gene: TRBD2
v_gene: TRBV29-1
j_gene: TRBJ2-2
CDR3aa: CSVAGGTGELFF
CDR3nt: TGCAGCGTTGCGGGAGGAACCGGGGAGCTGTTTTTT

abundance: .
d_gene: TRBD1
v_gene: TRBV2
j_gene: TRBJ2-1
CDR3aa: CASNSQGARVYEQFF
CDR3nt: TGTGCCAGCAATTCCCAGGGGGCGAGAGTATATGAGCAGTTCTTC

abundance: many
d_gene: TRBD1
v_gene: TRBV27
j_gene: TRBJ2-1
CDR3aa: CASSFQGAGDEQFF
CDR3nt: TGTGCCAGCAGTTTCCAGGGGGCTGGCGATGAGCAGTTCTTC

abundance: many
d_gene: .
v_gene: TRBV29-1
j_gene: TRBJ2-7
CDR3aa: CSVGPSSYEQYF
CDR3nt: TGCAGCGTAGGTCCCAGCTCCTACGAGCAGTACTTC

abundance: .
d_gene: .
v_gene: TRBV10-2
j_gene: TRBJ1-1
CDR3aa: CASRGHGGTEAFF
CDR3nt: TGCGCCAGCCGGGGACATGGAGGCACTGAAGCTTTCTTT

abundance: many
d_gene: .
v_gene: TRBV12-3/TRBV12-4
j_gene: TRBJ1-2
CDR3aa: CASSLDRFNYGYTF
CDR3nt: TGTGCCAGCAGTTTAGACAGGTTTAACTATGGCTACACCTTC

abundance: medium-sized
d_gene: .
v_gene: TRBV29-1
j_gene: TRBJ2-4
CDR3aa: CSVDGGENIQYF
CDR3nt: TGCAGCGTTGATGGCGGGGAAAACATTCAGTACTTC

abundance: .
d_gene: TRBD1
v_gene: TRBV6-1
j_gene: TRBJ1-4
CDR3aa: CASKKGAGSEKLFF
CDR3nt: TGTGCCAGCAAGAAGGGGGCAGGGTCTGAAAAACTGTTTTTT

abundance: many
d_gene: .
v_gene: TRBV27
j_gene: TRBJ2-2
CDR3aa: CASKEGAGIDTGELFF
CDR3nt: TGTGCCAGCAAGGAGGGGGCAGGGATAGACACCGGGGAGCTGTTTTTT

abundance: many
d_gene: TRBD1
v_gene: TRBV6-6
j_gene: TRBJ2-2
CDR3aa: CATRQGAGELFF
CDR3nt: TGTGCCACCCGACAGGGGGCCGGGGAGCTGTTTTTT

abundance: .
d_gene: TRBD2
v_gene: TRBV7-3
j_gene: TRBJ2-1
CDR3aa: CASSPTSGSDSEQFF
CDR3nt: TGTGCCAGCAGCCCAACTAGCGGGAGTGATAGTGAGCAGTTCTTC

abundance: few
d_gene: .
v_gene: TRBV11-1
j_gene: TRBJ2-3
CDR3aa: CASSPPWADTQYF
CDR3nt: TGTGCCAGCAGCCCCCCTTGGGCAGATACGCAGTATTTT

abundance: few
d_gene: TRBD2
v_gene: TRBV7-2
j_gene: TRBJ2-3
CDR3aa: CASSLLAGWGDTQYF
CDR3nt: TGTGCCAGCAGCTTACTAGCGGGATGGGGAGATACGCAGTATTTT

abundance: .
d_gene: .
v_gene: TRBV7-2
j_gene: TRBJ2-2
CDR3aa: CASSLGLPPGELFF
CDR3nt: TGTGCCAGCAGCTTAGGCCTCCCCCCCGGGGAGCTGTTTTTT

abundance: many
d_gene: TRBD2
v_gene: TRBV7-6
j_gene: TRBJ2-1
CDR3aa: CASSFGTRDSYNEQFF
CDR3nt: TGTGCCAGCAGCTTCGGGACTAGGGACTCCTACAATGAGCAGTTCTTC

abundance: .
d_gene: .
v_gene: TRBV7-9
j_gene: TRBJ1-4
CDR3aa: CASSDDRSGEKLFF
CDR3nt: TGTGCCAGCAGCGACGACCGTAGCGGTGAAAAACTGTTTTTT

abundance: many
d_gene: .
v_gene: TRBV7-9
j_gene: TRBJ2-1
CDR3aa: CASSQSSYNEQFF
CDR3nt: TGTGCCAGCAGCCAAAGCTCCTACAATGAGCAGTTCTTC

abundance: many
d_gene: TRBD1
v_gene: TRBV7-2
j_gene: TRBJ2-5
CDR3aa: CASSKHPGQGGTQYF
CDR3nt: TGTGCCAGCAGCAAACACCCGGGACAGGGAGGAACCCAGTACTTC

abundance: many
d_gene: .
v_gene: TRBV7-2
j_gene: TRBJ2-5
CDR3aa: CASSLVSVRTQYF
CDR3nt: TGTGCCAGCAGCTTAGTTTCGGTGAGGACCCAGTACTTC

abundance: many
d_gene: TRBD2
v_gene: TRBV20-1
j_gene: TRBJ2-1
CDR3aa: CSAPASGLASPYNEQFF
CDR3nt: TGCAGTGCTCCCGCATCGGGACTAGCGTCGCCCTACAATGAGCAGTTCTTC

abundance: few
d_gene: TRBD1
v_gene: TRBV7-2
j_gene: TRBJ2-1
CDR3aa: CASSLVGTANEQFF
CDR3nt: TGTGCCAGCAGCTTAGTCGGGACAGCAAATGAGCAGTTCTTC

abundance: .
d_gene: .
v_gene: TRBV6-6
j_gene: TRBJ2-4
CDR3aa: CASTVSGDINIQYF
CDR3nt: TGTGCCAGCACCGTCTCCGGGGATATAAACATTCAGTACTTC

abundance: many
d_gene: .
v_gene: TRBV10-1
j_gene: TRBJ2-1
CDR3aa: CASSESPRSREQFF
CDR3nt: TGCGCCAGCAGTGAGTCCCCCCGATCGAGGGAGCAGTTCTTC

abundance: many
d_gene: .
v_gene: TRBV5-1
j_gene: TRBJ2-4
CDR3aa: CASSLFREAKNIQYF
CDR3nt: TGCGCCAGCAGCTTGTTTCGGGAAGCCAAAAACATTCAGTACTTC

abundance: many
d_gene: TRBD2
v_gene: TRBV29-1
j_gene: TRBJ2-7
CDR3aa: CSVTVRGSGSVYEQYF
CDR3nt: TGCAGCGTTACCGTCCGCGGTAGCGGGTCGGTCTACGAGCAGTACTTC

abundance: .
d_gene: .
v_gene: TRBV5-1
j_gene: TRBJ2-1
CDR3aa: CASSFRIHYNEQFF
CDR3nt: TGCGCCAGCAGCTTTAGAATTCACTACAATGAGCAGTTCTTC